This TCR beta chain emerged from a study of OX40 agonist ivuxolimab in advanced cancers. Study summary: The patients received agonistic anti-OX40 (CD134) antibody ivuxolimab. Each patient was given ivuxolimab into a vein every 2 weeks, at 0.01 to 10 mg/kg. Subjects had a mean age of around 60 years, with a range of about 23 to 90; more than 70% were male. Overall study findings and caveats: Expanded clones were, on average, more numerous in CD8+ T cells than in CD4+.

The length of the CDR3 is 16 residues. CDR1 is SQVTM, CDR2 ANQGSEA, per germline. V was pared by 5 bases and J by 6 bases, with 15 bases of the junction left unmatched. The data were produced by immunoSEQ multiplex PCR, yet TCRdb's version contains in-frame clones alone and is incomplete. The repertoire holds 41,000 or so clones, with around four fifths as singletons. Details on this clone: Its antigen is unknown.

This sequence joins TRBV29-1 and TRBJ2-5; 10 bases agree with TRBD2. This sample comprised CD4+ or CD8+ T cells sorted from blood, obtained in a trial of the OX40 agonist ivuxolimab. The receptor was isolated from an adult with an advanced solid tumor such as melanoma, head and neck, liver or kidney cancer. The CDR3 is CSVHGRAGGDRKTQYF. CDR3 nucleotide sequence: TGCAGCGTTCACGGCCGAGCGGGAGGGGATCGGAAGACCCAGTACTTC.